The rows below give T cell receptor beta chains drawn from one sample of a study of T cells in Graves' hyperthyroidism and ophthalmopathy. TCRdb re-called the multiplex PCR reads through MiXCR, storing one row per CDR3 protein. The data show around 250,000 distinct CDR3 sequences, approximately 23% seen once. The sequenced sample was blood. Receptor source: a woman in her thirties or forties with Graves' ophthalmopathy. CDR3s include the opening cysteine and the closing phenylalanine or tryptophan. A D gene is named only where the DNA matches it firmly.

D gene: .; J gene: TRBJ2-5; V gene: TRBV6-1; CDR3 protein: CASSGPRETQYF
D gene: .; J gene: TRBJ1-3; V gene: TRBV20-1; CDR3 protein: CSAESGNTIYF
D gene: .; J gene: TRBJ2-7; V gene: TRBV5-1; CDR3 protein: CASSLGARSVDEQYF
D gene: .; J gene: TRBJ1-2; V gene: TRBV7-2; CDR3 protein: CASSIGSGLNYGYTF
D gene: .; J gene: TRBJ2-2; V gene: TRBV29-1; CDR3 protein: CSVSAGLNTGELFF
D gene: .; J gene: TRBJ2-7; V gene: TRBV28; CDR3 protein: CASSLLGGTASYEQYF
D gene: .; J gene: TRBJ2-5; V gene: TRBV7-2; CDR3 protein: CASSLTDGSTQYF
D gene: .; J gene: TRBJ1-1; V gene: TRBV3-1; CDR3 protein: CASSQGATIRNTEAFF
D gene: .; J gene: TRBJ2-7; V gene: TRBV6-5; CDR3 protein: CASSYSRVGGWEQYF
D gene: TRBD1; J gene: TRBJ1-2; V gene: TRBV28; CDR3 protein: CASSREGGGPNYGYTF
D gene: TRBD1; J gene: TRBJ1-5; V gene: TRBV11-3; CDR3 protein: CASSQGQGSYSNQPQHF
D gene: .; J gene: TRBJ2-2; V gene: TRBV30; CDR3 protein: CAWSGGLGTGELFF
D gene: .; J gene: TRBJ1-5; V gene: TRBV9; CDR3 protein: CASSVGVHNQPQHF
D gene: TRBD2; J gene: TRBJ2-5; V gene: TRBV30; CDR3 protein: CAWSPGTSFSETQYF
D gene: .; J gene: TRBJ2-5; V gene: TRBV6-1; CDR3 protein: CASSPRAEVTGIGTQYF
D gene: .; J gene: TRBJ1-1; V gene: TRBV7-6; CDR3 protein: CASSLEGRSEAFF
D gene: .; J gene: TRBJ1-5; V gene: TRBV18; CDR3 protein: CASSQAGDQPQHF
D gene: .; J gene: TRBJ1-2; V gene: TRBV30; CDR3 protein: CAWSGPGGAGYTF
D gene: TRBD2; J gene: TRBJ2-7; V gene: TRBV30; CDR3 protein: CAWSAGLAGTDEQYF
D gene: .; J gene: TRBJ2-7; V gene: TRBV13; CDR3 protein: CASSLRPREQYF
D gene: .; J gene: TRBJ2-7; V gene: TRBV28; CDR3 protein: CASSFHRTENNYEQYF
D gene: .; J gene: TRBJ2-7; V gene: TRBV6-5; CDR3 protein: CASSYGGPLYEQYF
D gene: .; J gene: TRBJ1-1; V gene: TRBV7-2; CDR3 protein: CASRLGTVNTEAFF
D gene: TRBD1; J gene: TRBJ1-4; V gene: TRBV12-3/TRBV12-4; CDR3 protein: CASSLGGGAGEKLFF
D gene: .; J gene: TRBJ2-5; V gene: TRBV29-1; CDR3 protein: CSVGIAQETQYF